A selection of T cell receptor beta chains follows, all from one sample in a study of Japanese encephalitis immunity and Zika vaccine responses. One entry per CDR3 protein, called by TCRdb with MiXCR from the 5' RACE reads. The sample has around 250 distinct CDR3 sequences, about 2.9% seen once. The sample here was antigen-activated CD8+ T cells from blood, cultured, taken during a Zika inactivated vaccine study. The source of these receptors is an adult woman who received an inactivated Zika virus vaccine. CDR3s include the opening cysteine and the closing phenylalanine or tryptophan. The D gene is left open where the match is weak. The size entry gives once, few, many or a size class.

hyperexpanded TRBJ2-7 - TRBV29-1 TGCAGCGTCCTAGACTACGAGCAGTACTTC CSVLDYEQYF
large TRBJ1-4 - TRBV21-1 TGTGCCAGCAGCAAAAATGTATGCGGCCAATACGCAACTAATGAAAAACTGTTTTTT CASSKNVCGQYATNEKLFF
large TRBJ2-3 TRBD2 TRBV27 TGTGCCAGCAATTCCGCGGGGGGGAGGGATTGGGATACGCAGTATTTT CASNSAGGRDWDTQYF
medium-sized TRBJ2-7 TRBD1 TRBV9 TGTGCCAGCAGCGGACAGGGTACACCCTACGAGCAGTACTTC CASSGQGTPYEQYF